Given below is one TCR beta chain in context. The antigen is unknown. This specimen belongs to a study of blood T cells in healthy people across ages. Then a second PCR, running roughly 7 to 12 cycles, was carried out with a sample-barcoded 5' primer and a J-beta primer mix. TCRdb itself ran the 5' RACE reads through MiXCR, one entry per CDR3 protein. The sample lists over 700,000 distinct CDR3 sequences, 53% occurring once. V shed 7 bases, J shed 9 bases, and the junction held 17 bases outside the gene matches. Germline V gene sequence: CDR1 SQVTM, CDR2 ANQGSEA. The CDR3 loop spans 15 amino acids. Findings and limits, study-wide: Both naive CD4+ cell counts and diversity were greater in long-lived donors than in aged donors. The study found TCR beta diversity correlated strongly with naive T cell percentage.

This chain joins TRBV29-1 and TRBJ2-1; TRBD2 matches 8 bases. Sequencing was carried out using blood. This TCR was recovered from a man older than 75 in good health. The CDR3 loop is CSADETSAWGSEQFF. For the CDR3, the DNA is TGCAGCGCCGATGAGACTAGCGCTTGGGGGAGTGAGCAGTTCTTC.